This T cell receptor beta chain was observed in a study of blood T cell repertoires in COVID-19. Study summary: Acute and convalescent COVID-19 samples came from the United States, Italy and Spain. The analysed material was cDNA or gDNA that came from T cells, B-cell-depleted T cells, or PBMCs.

Looked up from germline, CDR1 is SGHTA and CDR2 is FQGNSA. The CDR3 is 15 residues long. Trimming shortened V by 0 bases and J by 3 bases, and 9 bases separated the two germline ends. In the authors' methods: Reference gene primers were amplified, and this amplification served to estimate nucleated cell counts. Only in-frame clones appear in the TCRdb table, and some are missing; sequencing was by immunoSEQ multiplex PCR. The V and J calls and clone size come from that table; D and trimming were worked out from the DNA. Of about 270,000 clones in the sample, under 90% were seen once. Sample: peripheral blood. The receptor was derived from a woman aged 50 to 60 who had recovered from COVID-19. The chain is built from TRBV7-2 and TRBJ1-5; D is perhaps TRBD1 (5 bases). CDR3 sequence reads: CASSLARGINQPQHF. The CDR3 DNA reads TGTGCCAGCAGCTTAGCTCGGGGGATCAATCAGCCCCAGCATTTT. The whole variable domain, remainder taken from reference TRBV7-2 and TRBJ1-5, is GAGVSQSPSNKVTEKGKDVELRCDPISGHTALYWYRQSLGQGLEFLIYFQGNSAPDKSGLPSDRFSAERTGGSVSTLTIQRTQQEDSAVYLCASSLARGINQPQHFGDGTRLSIL.